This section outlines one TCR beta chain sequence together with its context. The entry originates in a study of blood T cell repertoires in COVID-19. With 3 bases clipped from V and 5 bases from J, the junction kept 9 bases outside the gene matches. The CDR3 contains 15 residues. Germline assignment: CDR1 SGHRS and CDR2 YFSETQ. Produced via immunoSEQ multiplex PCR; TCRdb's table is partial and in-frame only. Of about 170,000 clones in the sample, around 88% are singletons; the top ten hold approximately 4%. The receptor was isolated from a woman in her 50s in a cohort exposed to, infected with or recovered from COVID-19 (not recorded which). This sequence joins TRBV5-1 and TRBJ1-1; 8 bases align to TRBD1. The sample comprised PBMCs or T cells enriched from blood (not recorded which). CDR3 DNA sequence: TGCGCCAGCAGCTCCGTAACGACAGGGGAAACTGAAGCTTTCTTT. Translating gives CASSSVTTGETEAFF. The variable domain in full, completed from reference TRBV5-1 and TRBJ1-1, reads KAGVTQTPRYLIKTRGQQVTLSCSPISGHRSVSWYQQTPGQGLQFLFEYFSETQRNKGNFPGRFSGRQFSNSRSEMNVSTLELGDSALYLCASSSVTTGETEAFFGQGTRLTVV.